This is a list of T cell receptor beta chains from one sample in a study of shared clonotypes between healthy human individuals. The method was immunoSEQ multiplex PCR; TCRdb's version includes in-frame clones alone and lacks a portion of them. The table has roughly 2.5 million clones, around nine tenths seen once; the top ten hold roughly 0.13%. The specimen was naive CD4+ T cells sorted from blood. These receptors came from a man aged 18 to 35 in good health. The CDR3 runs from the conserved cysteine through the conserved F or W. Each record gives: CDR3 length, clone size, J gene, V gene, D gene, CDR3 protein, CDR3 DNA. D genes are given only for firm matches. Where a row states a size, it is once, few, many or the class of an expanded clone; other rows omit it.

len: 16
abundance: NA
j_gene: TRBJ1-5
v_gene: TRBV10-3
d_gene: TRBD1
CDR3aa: CAISPKGQGSNQPQHF
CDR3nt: TGTGCCATCAGTCCTAAAGGACAGGGTTCCAATCAGCCCCAGCATTTT

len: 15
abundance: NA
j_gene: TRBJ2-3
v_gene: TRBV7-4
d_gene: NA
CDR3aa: CASKGRTASTDTQYF
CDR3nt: TGTGCCAGCAAGGGTAGGACAGCTAGCACAGATACGCAGTATTTT

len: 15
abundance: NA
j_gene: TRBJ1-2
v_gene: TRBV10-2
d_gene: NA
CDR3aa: CASSEPGAGVPGYTF
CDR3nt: TGCGCCAGCAGTGAGCCTGGGGCAGGGGTGCCTGGCTACACCTTC

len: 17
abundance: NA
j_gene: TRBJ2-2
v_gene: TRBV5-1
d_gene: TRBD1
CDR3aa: CASSLGPGQGSSGELFF
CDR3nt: TGCGCCAGCAGCTTGGGCCCTGGACAGGGGAGTTCCGGGGAGCTGTTTTTT

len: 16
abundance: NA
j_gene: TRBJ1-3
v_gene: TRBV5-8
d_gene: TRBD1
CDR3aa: CASSWGQSYSGNTIYF
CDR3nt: TGTGCCAGCAGCTGGGGACAGTCTTACTCTGGAAACACCATATATTTT

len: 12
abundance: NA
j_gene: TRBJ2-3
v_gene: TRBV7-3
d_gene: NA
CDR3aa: CASSSGLNTQYF
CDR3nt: TGTGCCAGCAGCTCGGGACTTAATACGCAGTATTTT

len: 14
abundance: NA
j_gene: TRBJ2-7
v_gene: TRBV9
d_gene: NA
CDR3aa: CASSVGQDPYEQYF
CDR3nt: TGTGCCAGCAGCGTGGGACAAGACCCCTACGAGCAGTACTTC

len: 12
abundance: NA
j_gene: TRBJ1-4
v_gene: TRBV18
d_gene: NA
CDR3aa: CASSLGSEKLFF
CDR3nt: TGTGCCAGCTCCCTTGGAAGCGAAAAACTGTTTTTT

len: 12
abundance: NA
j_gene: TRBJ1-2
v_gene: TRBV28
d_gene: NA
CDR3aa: CASSLSSYGYTF
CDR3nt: TGTGCCAGCAGTTTAAGTTCCTATGGCTACACCTTC

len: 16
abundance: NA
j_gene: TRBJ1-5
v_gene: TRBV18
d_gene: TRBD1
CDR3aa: CASSPTGTVFNQPQHF
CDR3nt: TGTGCCAGCTCACCGACCGGGACAGTTTTCAATCAGCCCCAGCATTTT

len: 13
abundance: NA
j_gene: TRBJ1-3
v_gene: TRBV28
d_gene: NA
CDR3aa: CASTEEAGNTIYF
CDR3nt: TGTGCCTCGACAGAGGAGGCTGGAAACACCATATATTTT

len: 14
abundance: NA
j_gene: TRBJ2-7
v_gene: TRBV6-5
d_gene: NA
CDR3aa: CASSYSMRSYEQYF
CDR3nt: TGTGCCAGCAGTTACTCGATGAGGTCCTACGAGCAGTACTTC

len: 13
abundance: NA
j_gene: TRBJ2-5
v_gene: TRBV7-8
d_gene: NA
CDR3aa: CASSPRGGETQYF
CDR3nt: TGTGCCAGCAGCCCCAGGGGCGGTGAGACCCAGTACTTC

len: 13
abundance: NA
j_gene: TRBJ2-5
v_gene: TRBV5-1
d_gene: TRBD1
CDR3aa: CASGTGPQETQYF
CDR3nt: TGCGCCAGCGGGACAGGGCCCCAAGAGACCCAGTACTTC

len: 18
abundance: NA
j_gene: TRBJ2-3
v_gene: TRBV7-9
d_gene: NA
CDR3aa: CASSLGGWGTFKTDTQYF
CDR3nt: TGTGCCAGCAGCCTAGGAGGGTGGGGGACATTCAAAACAGATACGCAGTATTTT

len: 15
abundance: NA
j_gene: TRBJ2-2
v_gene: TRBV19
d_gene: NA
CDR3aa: CASSIRLEPTGELFF
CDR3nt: TGTGCCAGTAGTATACGGCTAGAACCCACCGGGGAGCTGTTTTTT

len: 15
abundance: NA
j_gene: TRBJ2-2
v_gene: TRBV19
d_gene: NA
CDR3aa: CASSPPKINTGELFF
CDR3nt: TGTGCCAGTAGTCCCCCGAAAATCAACACCGGGGAGCTGTTTTTT

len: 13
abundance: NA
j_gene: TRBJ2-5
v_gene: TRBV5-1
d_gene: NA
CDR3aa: CASSPGLAETQYF
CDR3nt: TGCGCCAGCAGCCCGGGCCTAGCAGAGACCCAGTACTTC

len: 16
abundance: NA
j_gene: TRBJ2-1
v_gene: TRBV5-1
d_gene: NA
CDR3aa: CASRLENSRSYNEQFF
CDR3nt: TGCGCCAGCAGGTTAGAAAACAGTCGTTCCTACAATGAGCAGTTCTTC

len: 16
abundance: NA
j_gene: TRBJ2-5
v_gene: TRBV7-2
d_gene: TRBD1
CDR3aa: CASSQTGTALQETQYF
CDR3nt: TGTGCCAGCAGCCAGACCGGGACAGCCTTGCAAGAGACCCAGTACTTC

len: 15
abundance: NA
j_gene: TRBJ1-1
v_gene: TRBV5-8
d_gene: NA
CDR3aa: CASSIMGGPGTEAFF
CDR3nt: TGTGCCAGCAGTATAATGGGGGGGCCGGGCACTGAAGCTTTCTTT

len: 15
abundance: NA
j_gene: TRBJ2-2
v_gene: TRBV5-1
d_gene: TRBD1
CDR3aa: CASSFTGVGTGELFF
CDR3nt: TGCGCCAGCAGCTTTACAGGGGTGGGCACCGGGGAGCTGTTTTTT

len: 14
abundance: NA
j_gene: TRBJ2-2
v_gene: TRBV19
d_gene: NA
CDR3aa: CASSIKGDTGELFF
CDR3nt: TGTGCCAGTAGTATCAAGGGGGACACCGGGGAGCTGTTTTTT

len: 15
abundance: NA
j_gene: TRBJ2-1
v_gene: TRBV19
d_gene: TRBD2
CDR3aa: CASSIGSGSTNEQFF
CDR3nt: TGTGCCAGTAGTATCGGTAGCGGGAGTACGAATGAGCAGTTCTTC

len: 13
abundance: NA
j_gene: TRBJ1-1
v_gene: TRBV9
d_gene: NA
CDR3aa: CASSVGQTTEAFF
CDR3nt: TGTGCCAGCAGCGTAGGGCAGACCACTGAAGCTTTCTTT

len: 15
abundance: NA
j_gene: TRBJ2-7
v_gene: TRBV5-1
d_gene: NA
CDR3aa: CASSPLPKPAYEQYF
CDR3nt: TGCGCCAGCAGCCCGTTACCAAAGCCCGCCTACGAGCAGTACTTC

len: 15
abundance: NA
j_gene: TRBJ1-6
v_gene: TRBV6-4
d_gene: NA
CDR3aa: CASSEWNRANSPLHF
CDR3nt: TGTGCCAGCAGTGAATGGAACAGGGCTAATTCACCCCTCCACTTT

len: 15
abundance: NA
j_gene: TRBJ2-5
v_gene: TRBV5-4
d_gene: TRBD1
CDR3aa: CASSGRDREFETQYF
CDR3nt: TGTGCCAGCAGCGGCCGGGACAGGGAATTTGAGACCCAGTACTTC

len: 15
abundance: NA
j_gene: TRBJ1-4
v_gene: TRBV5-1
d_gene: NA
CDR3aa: CASSSDRATNEKLFF
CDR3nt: TGCGCCAGCAGCTCCGACAGAGCAACTAATGAAAAACTGTTTTTT

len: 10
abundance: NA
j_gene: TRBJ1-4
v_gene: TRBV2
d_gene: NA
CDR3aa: CATGDEKLFF
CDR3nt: TGTGCCACCGGGGATGAAAAACTGTTTTTT

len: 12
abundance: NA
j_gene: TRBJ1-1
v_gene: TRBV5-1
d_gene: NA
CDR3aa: CASSLPATEAFF
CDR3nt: TGCGCCAGCAGCTTGCCGGCAACTGAAGCTTTCTTT

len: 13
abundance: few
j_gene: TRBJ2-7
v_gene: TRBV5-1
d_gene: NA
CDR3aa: CASRFGQLYEQYF
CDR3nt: TGCGCCAGCAGGTTCGGACAGCTATACGAGCAGTACTTC

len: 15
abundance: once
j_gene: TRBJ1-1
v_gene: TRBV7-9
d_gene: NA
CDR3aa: CASSPGFTVNTEAFF
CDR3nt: TGTGCCAGCAGCCCGGGATTTACAGTGAACACTGAAGCTTTCTTT

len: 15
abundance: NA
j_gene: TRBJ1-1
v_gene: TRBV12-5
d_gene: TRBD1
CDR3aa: CASGPGTGVRNGVFF
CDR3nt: TGTGCTAGTGGTCCGGGGACAGGGGTTAGGAATGGGGTTTTCTTT

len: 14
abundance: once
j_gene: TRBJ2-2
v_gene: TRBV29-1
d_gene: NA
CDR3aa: CSVDRPGITGELFF
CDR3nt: TGCAGCGTTGATCGGCCAGGGATCACCGGGGAGCTGTTTTTT

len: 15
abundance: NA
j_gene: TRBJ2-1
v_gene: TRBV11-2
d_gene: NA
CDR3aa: CASSFGRTKGDEQFF
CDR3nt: TGTGCCAGCAGCTTTGGAAGGACAAAAGGAGATGAGCAGTTCTTC

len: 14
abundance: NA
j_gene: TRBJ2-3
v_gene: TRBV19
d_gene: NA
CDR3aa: CASSLRDGTDTQYF
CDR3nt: TGTGCCAGTAGCCTTAGAGATGGCACAGATACGCAGTATTTT

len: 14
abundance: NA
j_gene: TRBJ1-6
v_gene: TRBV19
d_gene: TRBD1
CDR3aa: CASSIGQGGSPLHF
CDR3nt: TGTGCCAGTAGTATCGGACAGGGGGGTTCACCCCTCCACTTT

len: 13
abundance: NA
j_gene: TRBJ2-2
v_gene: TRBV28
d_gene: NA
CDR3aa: CASSLGTPGELFF
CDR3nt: TGTGCCAGCAGTTTAGGTACGCCCGGGGAGCTGTTTTTT

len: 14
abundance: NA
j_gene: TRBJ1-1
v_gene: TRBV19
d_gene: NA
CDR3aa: CASSKAGMNTEAFF
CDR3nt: TGTGCCAGTAGTAAGGCAGGAATGAACACTGAAGCTTTCTTT

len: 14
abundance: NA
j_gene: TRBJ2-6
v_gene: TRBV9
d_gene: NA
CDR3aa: CASSVASQGDVLTF
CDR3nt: TGTGCCAGCAGCGTAGCGAGTCAGGGAGACGTCCTGACTTTC

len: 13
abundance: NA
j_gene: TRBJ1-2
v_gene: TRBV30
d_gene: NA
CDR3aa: CAWSLNGLVGYTF
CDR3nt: TGTGCCTGGAGTCTCAACGGTCTGGTTGGCTACACCTTC

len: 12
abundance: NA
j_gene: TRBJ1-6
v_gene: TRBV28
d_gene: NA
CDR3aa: CASSYKVSPLHF
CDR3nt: TGTGCCAGCAGTTATAAGGTCTCACCCCTCCACTTT

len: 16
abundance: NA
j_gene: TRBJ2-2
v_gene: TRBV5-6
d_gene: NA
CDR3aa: CASNPLGGANTGELFF
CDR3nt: TGTGCCAGCAATCCTCTCGGCGGAGCGAACACCGGGGAGCTGTTTTTT

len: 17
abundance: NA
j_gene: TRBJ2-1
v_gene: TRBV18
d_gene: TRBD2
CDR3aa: CASSPPVGGGFYNEQFF
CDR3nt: TGTGCCAGCTCACCACCGGTTGGGGGGGGGTTCTACAATGAGCAGTTCTTC

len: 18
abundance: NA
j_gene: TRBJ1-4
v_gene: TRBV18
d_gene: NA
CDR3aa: CASSPFQGSDRGNEKLFF
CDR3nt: TGTGCCAGCTCACCTTTCCAGGGTTCGGATCGGGGTAATGAAAAACTGTTTTTT

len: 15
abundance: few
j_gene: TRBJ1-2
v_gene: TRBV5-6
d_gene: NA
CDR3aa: CASSLARGAHFGYTF
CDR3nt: TGTGCCAGCAGCTTGGCCCGGGGGGCGCATTTTGGCTACACCTTC

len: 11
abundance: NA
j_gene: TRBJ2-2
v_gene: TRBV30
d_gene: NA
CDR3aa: CAWTVTGELFF
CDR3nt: TGTGCCTGGACCGTCACCGGGGAGCTGTTTTTT

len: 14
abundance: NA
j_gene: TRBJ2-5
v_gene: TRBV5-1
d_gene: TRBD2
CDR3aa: CASSSLREGETQYF
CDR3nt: TGCGCCAGCAGCTCCCTCCGGGAGGGAGAGACCCAGTACTTC

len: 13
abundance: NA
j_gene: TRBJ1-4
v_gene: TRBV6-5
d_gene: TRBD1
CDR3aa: CASRTGYREKLFF
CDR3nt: TGTGCCAGCAGGACAGGGTATCGGGAAAAACTGTTTTTT

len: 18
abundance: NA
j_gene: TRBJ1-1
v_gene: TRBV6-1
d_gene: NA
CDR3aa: CASSEMLVGGAMNTEAFF
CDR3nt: TGTGCCAGCAGTGAAATGTTGGTAGGGGGTGCGATGAACACTGAAGCTTTCTTT

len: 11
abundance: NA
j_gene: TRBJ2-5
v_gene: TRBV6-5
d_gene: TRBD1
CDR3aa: CASQQGQTQYF
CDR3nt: TGTGCCAGCCAACAGGGGCAGACCCAGTACTTC

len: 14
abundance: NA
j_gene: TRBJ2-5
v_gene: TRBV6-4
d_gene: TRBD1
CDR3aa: CASSEGDRVKTQYF
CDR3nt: TGTGCCAGCAGTGAGGGGGACAGGGTTAAGACCCAGTACTTC

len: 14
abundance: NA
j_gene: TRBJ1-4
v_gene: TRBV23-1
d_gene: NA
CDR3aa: CASSPRHHNEKLFF
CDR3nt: TGCGCCAGCAGTCCCCGACACCATAATGAAAAACTGTTTTTT

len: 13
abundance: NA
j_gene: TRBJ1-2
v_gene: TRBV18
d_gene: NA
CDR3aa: CASSPDRNYGYTF
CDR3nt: TGTGCCAGCTCACCTGACAGGAACTATGGCTACACCTTC

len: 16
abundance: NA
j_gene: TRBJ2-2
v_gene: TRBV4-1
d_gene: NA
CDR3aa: CASSQSGGANTGELFF
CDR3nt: TGCGCCAGCAGCCAGAGCGGAGGCGCGAACACCGGGGAGCTGTTTTTT

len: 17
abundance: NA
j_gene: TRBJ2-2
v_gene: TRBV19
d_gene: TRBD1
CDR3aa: CASSPQTGTGRTGELFF
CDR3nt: TGTGCCAGTAGTCCTCAAACCGGGACAGGGAGGACCGGGGAGCTGTTTTTT

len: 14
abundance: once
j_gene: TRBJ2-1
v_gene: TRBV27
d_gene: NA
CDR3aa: CASKLRLADNEQFF
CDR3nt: TGTGCCAGCAAATTACGGCTAGCCGACAATGAGCAGTTCTTC

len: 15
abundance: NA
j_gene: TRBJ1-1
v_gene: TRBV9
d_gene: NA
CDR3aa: CASSVAEGSDTEAFF
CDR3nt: TGTGCCAGCAGCGTAGCTGAGGGGTCGGACACTGAAGCTTTCTTT